The clone carrying this T cell receptor (beta chain) occurred a few times. What it recognizes is unknown. These data belong to a study of identical twins. It was template switching that added a universal primer site, and there were unique molecular identifiers on the cDNA. Each CDR3 protein is one row after TCRdb ran MiXCR on the 5' RACE reads. The table lists fewer than 250,000 distinct CDR3 sequences, approximately 8% of them singletons, with roughly 5% in the top ten. Study observations and caveats: In monozygotic twins, models underestimated the sharing of out-of-frame TCR alpha. Findings depended on cross-sectional statistics rather than tracking the same donors.

The data also belong to a second study, concerning yellow fever vaccine responses in identical twins.

This clonotype was sampled from a woman younger than 30 in good health. Sequencing was done on a sample of CD8+ T cells sorted from blood.

In nucleotides, the CDR3 is TGCAGTGCTAGAGATAGCTGGACTAGTGGTAATGAGCAGTTCTTC. The encoded protein is CSARDSWTSGNEQFF. The rearrangement uses TRBV20-1 and TRBJ2-1; the match to TRBD2 covers 7 bases. The CDR3 extends over 15 amino acids. Germline CDR1 and CDR2: DFQATT and SNEGSKA (reference sequence). Losses at the gene ends were 0 bases for V and 7 bases for J; bases not matched to a gene: 9.